These 27 T cell receptor beta chains share one sample of origin, sequenced in a study of identical twins. TCRdb analysed the 5' RACE reads with MiXCR anew, one entry per CDR3 protein. The table has about 240,000 distinct CDR3 sequences, 10% to 13% seen once. Material: memory T cells sorted from blood. Receptors originate from a man in his fifties in good health.

The J gene is TRBJ1-1, the V gene TRBV19, with TRBD1 as a possible D gene (5 bases). Germline V gene lookup returns CDR1 LNHDA and CDR2 SQIVND (reference sequence). Between the trimmed V and J ends, which lost 11 bases and 5 bases, there was a span of 18 bases. The CDR3 length is 13 residues. The chain's CDR3 is CACGAGIITEAFF. Here the CDR3 DNA reads TGTGCCTGCGGGGCAGGGATAATAACTGAAGCTTTCTTT.

This clonotype was seen a few times. The V and J genes are TRBV5-1 and TRBJ2-1; the match to TRBD2 covers 12 bases. After removal of 6 bases from V and 7 bases from J, the junction contained 8 bases not matched to a gene. This CDR3 spans 15 amino acids. The V gene's germline CDR1 is SGHRS and CDR2 YFSETQ. The CDR3 loop is CASNQLAGGSNEQFF. DNA for the CDR3: TGCGCCAGCAACCAACTAGCGGGGGGTTCGAATGAGCAGTTCTTC.

This clonotype was counted many times. V usage is TRBV20-1 and J usage is TRBJ2-1; D may be TRBD1 or TRBD2 (6 bases each). Germline V gene data show CDR1 as DFQATT and CDR2 as SNEGSKA (reference sequence). The CDR3 is made up of 15 amino acids. Deletions cut 3 bases from V and 7 bases from J, with 19 bases between. CDR3 sequence: CSASVGRLGGNEQFF. CDR3 coding DNA: TGCAGTGCTAGTGTGGGGAGACTAGGGGGGAATGAGCAGTTCTTC.

This clonotype appeared many times. J is TRBJ2-7 and V is TRBV12-3 or TRBV12-4; no clear D gene. This CDR3 region has 14 residues. Trimming removed 1 base at V and 0 bases at J, with 7 bases between. The CDR3 DNA sequence: TGTGCCAGCAGTTTAGGCACTCTCTCCTACGAGCAGTACTTC. Its translation is CASSLGTLSYEQYF.

This chain joins TRBV6-2 or TRBV6-3 and TRBJ2-7; 7 positions agree with TRBD2. V was clipped by 1 base and J by 3 bases; unmatched bases: 6. From germline, CDR1 is MNHEY and CDR2 SVGEGT. The CDR3 runs 15 residues. DNA for the CDR3: TGTGCCAGCAGTTACTTGGCGGGAGATTTCTACGAGCAGTACTTC. This gives the protein CASSYLAGDFYEQYF.

The chain joins TRBV6-5 to TRBJ2-7; D is undetermined. Trimming removed 2 bases from V and 7 bases from J, with 12 bases in between. CDR1 and CDR2 from the germline V gene are MNHEY and SVGAGI. This CDR3 has 13 amino acids. The CDR3 sequence is CASSYGRNREQYF. CDR3 coding DNA: TGTGCCAGCAGTTACGGCCGGAATAGGGAGCAGTACTTC.

This clonotype was observed at least ten times. CDR3 region: CASSALSQGGEQYF. The CDR3 bases are TGTGCCAGCAGCGCCCTCTCGCAGGGGGGGGAGCAGTACTTC. The chain uses TRBV9 and TRBJ2-7; D assignment may be TRBD1 or TRBD2 (7 bases each). In germline, CDR1 is SGDLS, CDR2 YYNGEE. V gave up 3 bases and J gave up 7 bases, with 17 bases separating them. The CDR3 runs 14 residues.

This clonotype was observed a handful of times. V is TRBV6-1 and J is TRBJ2-7, with 11 bases lining up with TRBD2. CDR1 and CDR2 from the germline V gene are MNHNS and SASEGT. This CDR3 has 15 amino acids. The V segment lost 6 bases and the J segment 1 base; nucleotides outside the gene matches: 5. CDR3 loop: CASRPGLAASYEQYF. For the CDR3, the DNA is TGTGCCAGCAGACCGGGACTAGCGGCTTCCTACGAGCAGTACTTC.

This clonotype was seen ten or more times. The chain recombines TRBV4-3 with TRBJ2-7, with D maybe TRBD1 (6 bases). Germline V lookup: CDR1 LGHNA, CDR2 YSLEER. CDR3 length equals 15 residues. Trimming cost V 0 bases and J 0 bases, with 9 bases left between them. CDR3 protein: CASSQDSGHSYEQYF. The CDR3 region has the DNA TGCGCCAGCAGCCAAGATTCGGGACACTCCTACGAGCAGTACTTC.

This clonotype was seen more than once but under ten times. The chain uses TRBV6-2 or TRBV6-3 and TRBJ1-5, with 9 nucleotides matching TRBD1. The CDR3 runs to 16 residues. CDR1 is MNHEY and CDR2 is SVGEGT in the germline V gene. The junction had 8 bases not matched to a gene; V was cut back by 6 bases and J by 2 bases. This chain's CDR3 is CASRTGQGIGNQPQHF. CDR3 DNA: TGTGCCAGCAGGACGGGACAGGGAATCGGCAATCAGCCCCAGCATTTT.

This clonotype was found a few times. CDR3: CSAGPGLAPDTQYF. The CDR3 DNA reads as TGCAGTGCTGGACCGGGACTAGCCCCAGATACGCAGTATTTT. The gene calls are TRBV20-1 and TRBJ2-3, with 9 bases identical to TRBD2. Germline CDR1 and CDR2: DFQATT and SNEGSKA (reference sequence). The CDR3 is made up of 14 amino acids. Trimming at V came to 5 bases and at J to 4 bases, leaving 7 bases not matched to a gene.

This clonotype was counted between two and nine times. The chain uses TRBV2 and TRBJ2-1, with D maybe TRBD1 (6 bases). This CDR3 has 14 amino acids. V was cut by 1 base and J by 6 bases, with 10 bases left in between. Germline values: CDR1 SNHLY, CDR2 FYNNEI. CDR3 region: CASSEEGVINEQFF. The CDR3 DNA follows: TGTGCCAGCAGTGAAGAGGGGGTCATCAATGAGCAGTTCTTC.

This clonotype has at least ten counts. The CDR3 DNA sequence: TGTGTTGAGGGGTCAGCATCCTACAATGAGCAGTTCTTC. It specifies CVEGSASYNEQFF. The chain has TRBV7-8 and TRBJ2-1; the D call may be TRBD1 or TRBD2 (5 bases each). Germline V gives CDR1 SGHVS, CDR2 FQNEAQ. The CDR3 runs 13 residues.

At least ten counts were recorded for this clonotype. The rearrangement uses TRBV5-1 and TRBJ2-4, with TRBD1 matching over 8 bases. Germline CDR1 is SGHRS and CDR2 is YFSETQ. V trimming: 3 bases; J trimming: 3 bases; junction bases outside the gene matches: 5. There are 15 residues in the CDR3. As DNA, the CDR3 is TGCGCCAGCAGCTCTGGACAGGGAGGCAAAAACATTCAGTACTTC. It encodes CASSSGQGGKNIQYF.

This clonotype was seen a few times. The chain uses TRBV19 and TRBJ2-1; 11 bases fit TRBD2. Germline V gives CDR1 LNHDA, CDR2 SQIVND (reference sequence). V shed 4 bases, J shed 9 bases, and the junction held 8 bases outside the gene matches. The CDR3 length is 15 residues. In DNA, the CDR3 is TGTGCCAGTAGTACGGGACTAGCGGTAGGACCTGAGCAGTTCTTC. This encodes CASSTGLAVGPEQFF.

The CDR3 sequence: CASSPRTGWVTEAFF. CDR3 DNA sequence: TGTGCCAGCAGCCCCCGGACAGGGTGGGTCACTGAAGCTTTCTTT. This chain joins TRBV11-2 and TRBJ1-1; 8 bases match TRBD1. The V and J ends lost 5 bases and 4 bases, in that order; junction bases with no gene match: 9. The germline V gene has CDR1 SGHAT and CDR2 FQNNGV. This CDR3 spans 15 amino acids.

This clonotype has at least ten counts. This sequence joins TRBV7-9 and TRBJ1-4; D possibly corresponds to TRBD1 (5 bases). CDR1 SEHNR and CDR2 FQNEAQ come from the germline V gene (reference sequence). The CDR3 is made up of 11 amino acids. V was trimmed by 3 bases and J by 13 bases, leaving 9 bases between them. This CDR3 is CASSLGGRLFF. The CDR3 DNA sequence: TGTGCCAGCAGCTTGGGGGGGAGACTGTTTTTT. The full variable domain, with the rest looked up from reference TRBV7-9 and TRBJ1-4, is DTGVSQNPRHKITKRGQNVTFRCDPISEHNRLYWYRQTLGQGPEFLTYFQNEAQLEKSRLLSDRFSAERPKGSFSTLEIQRTEQGDSAMYLCASSLGGRLFFGSGTQLSVL.

This clonotype occurred many times. The junction does not match germline at one end; this may be a read error. This chain connects TRBV10-3 to TRBJ1-4; no definite D call. CDR3 length equals 13 residues. CDR1 and CDR2 from the germline V gene are ENHRY and SYGVKD. CDR3 loop: CASSADLNEKLFF. As DNA, the CDR3 is TGTGCCAGCAGTGCAGACCTTAATGAAAAACTGTTTTTT.

This clonotype was observed at least ten times. This chain uses TRBV6-1 with TRBJ1-1; 8 bases align to TRBD1. The CDR3 spans 15 residues. In germline, CDR1 is MNHNS, CDR2 SASEGT. The V segment lost 5 bases and the J segment 1 base; nucleotides outside the gene matches: 6. This chain's CDR3 is CASSPQGARNTEAFF. CDR3 DNA: TGTGCCAGCAGTCCCCAGGGGGCCCGGAACACTGAAGCTTTCTTT.

This clonotype was counted between two and nine times. The gene calls are TRBV5-1 and TRBJ1-4; tentatively, D is TRBD1 (6 bases). The CDR3 contains 14 residues. Germline V gene data show CDR1 as SGHRS and CDR2 as YFSETQ. Trimming left V 4 bases short and J 3 bases short, with 10 bases between. CDR3 loop: CASSGGQPNEKLFF. The CDR3 DNA reads TGCGCCAGCAGCGGAGGACAGCCTAATGAAAAACTGTTTTTT. Full variable domain (remainder filled in from reference TRBV5-1 and TRBJ1-4): KAGVTQTPRYLIKTRGQQVTLSCSPISGHRSVSWYQQTPGQGLQFLFEYFSETQRNKGNFPGRFSGRQFSNSRSEMNVSTLELGDSALYLCASSGGQPNEKLFFGSGTQLSVL.

The CDR3 region is CASSQGRGQGYTGELFF. The CDR3 bases are TGCGCCAGCAGCCAAGGAAGGGGACAGGGGTACACCGGGGAGCTGTTTTTT. The chain recombines TRBV4-3 with TRBJ2-2, with 10 bases aligning to TRBD1. In germline, CDR1 is LGHNA, CDR2 YSLEER. The V and J ends lost 1 base and 3 bases, in that order; junction bases with no gene match: 5. The length of the CDR3 is 17 residues.

This clonotype has only a few counts. This chain joins TRBV7-9 and TRBJ2-3; D not resolved. V dropped 4 bases and J dropped 2 bases, with 10 bases sitting between them. Germline values: CDR1 SEHNR, CDR2 FQNEAQ (reference sequence). The CDR3 runs to 14 residues. CDR3 residues: CASSSQMTTDTQYF. For the CDR3, the DNA is TGTGCCAGCAGCTCACAGATGACCACAGATACGCAGTATTTT. The full variable domain, rest sourced from reference TRBV7-9 and TRBJ2-3, is DTGVSQNPRHKITKRGQNVTFRCDPISEHNRLYWYRQTLGQGPEFLTYFQNEAQLEKSRLLSDRFSAERPKGSFSTLEIQRTEQGDSAMYLCASSSQMTTDTQYFGPGTRLTVL.

This clonotype was observed many times. CDR3 protein: CASSLAAGQETQYF. The DNA of the CDR3 is TGCGCCAGCAGCTTGGCGGCGGGACAAGAGACCCAGTACTTC. This chain connects TRBV5-1 to TRBJ2-5; D perhaps matches TRBD2 (6 bases). CDR3 size: 14 residues. The germline CDR1 and CDR2 sequences are SGHRS and YFSETQ. With 0 bases removed from V and 2 bases from J, the gap between germline ends came to 8 bases.

V usage is TRBV2 and J usage is TRBJ1-1; a weak D match, TRBD1 (5 bases). Deletions cut 6 bases from V and 2 bases from J, with 19 bases between. Per germline, CDR1 SNHLY and CDR2 FYNNEI. The CDR3 consists of 16 residues. The DNA for the CDR3 is TGTGCCAGCAGCCGGGACGCGGGTGGGAGAAACACTGAAGCTTTCTTT. Amino acid sequence: CASSRDAGGRNTEAFF.

The chain combines TRBV18 with TRBJ1-2; D not resolved. Trimming stripped 4 bases from V and 5 bases from J, with 14 bases between. In germline, CDR1 is KGHSH, CDR2 LQKENI. The CDR3 has 14 amino acids. The CDR3 is CASSLDGFTYGYTF. CDR3 bases: TGTGCCAGCTCACTGGACGGATTTACGTATGGCTACACCTTC.

This clonotype came up many times. The chain couples TRBV11-2 to TRBJ2-2, with 8 bases identical to TRBD2. The length of the CDR3 is 15 residues. Germline values: CDR1 SGHAT, CDR2 FQNNGV. V shed 1 base, J shed 3 bases, and the junction held 1 base outside the gene matches. The CDR3 region has the DNA TGTGCCAGCAGCTTAGGGACTAGCTACACCGGGGAGCTGTTTTTT. This encodes CASSLGTSYTGELFF.

The chain has TRBV6-2 or TRBV6-3 and TRBJ2-1; D may match TRBD1 or TRBD2 (6 bases each). The CDR3 consists of 15 residues. The germline V gene has CDR1 MNHEY and CDR2 SVGEGT. The V gene lost 6 bases and the J gene lost 7 bases, with 19 bases spanning the gap. In DNA, the CDR3 is TGTGCCAGCAGAGGGGGGAGGAGCGCGCGTAATGAGCAGTTCTTC. Its translation is CASRGGRSARNEQFF.